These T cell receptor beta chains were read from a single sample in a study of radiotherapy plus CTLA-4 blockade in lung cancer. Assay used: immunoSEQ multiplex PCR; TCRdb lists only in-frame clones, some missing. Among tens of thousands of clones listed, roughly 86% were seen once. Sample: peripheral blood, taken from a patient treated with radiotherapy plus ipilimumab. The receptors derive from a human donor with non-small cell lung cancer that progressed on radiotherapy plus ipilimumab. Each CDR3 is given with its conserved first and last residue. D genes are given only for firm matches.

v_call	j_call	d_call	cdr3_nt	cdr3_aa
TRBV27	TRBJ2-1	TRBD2	TGTGCCAGCCGGGAGGCCGACTCCTACAATGAGCAGTTCTTC	CASREADSYNEQFF
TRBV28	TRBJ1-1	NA	TGTGCCAGCAGGCAAACGGGGAACACTGAAGCTTTCTTT	CASRQTGNTEAFF
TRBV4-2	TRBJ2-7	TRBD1	TGTGCCAGCAGCCATGGGGGACAGGGCGAGCAGTACTTC	CASSHGGQGEQYF
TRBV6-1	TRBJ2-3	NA	TGTGCCAGCACCCTCAGCCTCACAGATACGCAGTATTTT	CASTLSLTDTQYF
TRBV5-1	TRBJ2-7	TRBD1	TGCGCCAGCAGTGACAGGGGGGGTACCTACGAGCAGTACTTC	CASSDRGGTYEQYF
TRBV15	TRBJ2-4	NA	TGTGCCACCAGCAGAGGTACAGCCAAAAACATTCAGTACTTC	CATSRGTAKNIQYF
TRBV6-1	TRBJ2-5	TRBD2	TGTGCCAGCAATGGACTAGCGGGTATCCAAGAGACCCAGTACTTC	CASNGLAGIQETQYF
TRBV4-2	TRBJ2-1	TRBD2	TGTGCCAGCAGCCAAGATCTTTTTTCGTTGAGCGGGAGCTACAATGAGCAGTTCTTC	CASSQDLFSLSGSYNEQFF
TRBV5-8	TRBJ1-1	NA	TGTGCCAGCAGCTTGGACGGGACGGTTAACACTGAAGCTTTCTTT	CASSLDGTVNTEAFF
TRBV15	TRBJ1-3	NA	TGTGCCACCAGCAGAGGAGGGAGGGAATTGACTGGAAACACCATATATTTT	CATSRGGRELTGNTIYF
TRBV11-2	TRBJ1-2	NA	TGTGCCAGCAGCTTTGCCTCAGCGGGCTACACCTTC	CASSFASAGYTF
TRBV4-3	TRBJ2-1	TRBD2	TGCGCCAGCAGCCTCCGGACTAGCGGGAACTACAATGAGCAGTTCTTC	CASSLRTSGNYNEQFF
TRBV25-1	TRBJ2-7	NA	TGTGCCAGCAGTGAATCTGGAAGCCCTGGGAACGAGCAGTACTTC	CASSESGSPGNEQYF
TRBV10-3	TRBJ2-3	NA	TGTGCCATCAGTGGTCTAGCGATAAGCACAGATACGCAGTATTTT	CAISGLAISTDTQYF
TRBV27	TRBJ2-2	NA	TGTGCCAGCGGGTGGAAGGTCGGGGAGCTGTTTTTT	CASGWKVGELFF
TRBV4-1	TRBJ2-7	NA	TGCGCCAGCAGCATCCATTCCGGGACGAAGGAGCAGTACTTC	CASSIHSGTKEQYF
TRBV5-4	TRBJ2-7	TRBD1	TGCGCCAGCAGCTTCGGACAGGGGGCATCCTACGAGCAGTACTTC	CASSFGQGASYEQYF
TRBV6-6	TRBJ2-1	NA	TGTGCCAGCAGTTCGCGGCGACAAGGGGGTAATGAGCAGTTCTTC	CASSSRRQGGNEQFF
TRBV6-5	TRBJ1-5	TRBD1	TGTGCCAGCAGTTACTCAGGTTCAGGGGGCCAGCCCCAGCATTTT	CASSYSGSGGQPQHF
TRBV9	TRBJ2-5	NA	TGTGCCAGCAGCGCCGAGTGGGGGGAGACCCAGTACTTC	CASSAEWGETQYF
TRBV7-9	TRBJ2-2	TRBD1	TGTGCCAGCAGCTTCGGGACAGCCTACACCGGGGAGCTGTTTTTT	CASSFGTAYTGELFF
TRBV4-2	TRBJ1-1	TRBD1	TGTGCCAGCAGCCAGGGACAGGGGGCGCGGACTGAAGCTTTCTTT	CASSQGQGARTEAFF
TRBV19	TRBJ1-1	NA	TGTGCCAGTAGTAGCCTAGGAGGCACTGAAGCTTTCTTT	CASSSLGGTEAFF
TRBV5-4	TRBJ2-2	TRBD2	TGTGCCAGCAGCTTGGGGACTAGCGGGACCCGGGCCGGGGAGCTGTTTTTT	CASSLGTSGTRAGELFF
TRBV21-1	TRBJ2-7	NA	TGTGCCAGCAGCGGGCCTTCAGGTACGCAGACGAGGAAAAGCGCGGACCTGTACTTC	CASSGPSGTQTRKSADLYF